This entry lists 25 T cell receptor beta chains sequenced from one sample in a study of metastatic and nonmetastatic thyroid tumors. Thyroid surgery was preceded by no treatment in any patient. MiXCR re-clonotyped the PCR reads for TCRdb. The sample has 25,000 to 30,000 clones, about 15% seen once. Sequencing input: blood. The source of these receptors is a male donor with papillary thyroid cancer or a benign thyroid nodule (not recorded which). Some clones in this sample may be carry-over from other donors' samples.

The chain couples TRBV4-2 to TRBJ1-2, with 7 bases aligning to TRBD1. This CDR3 is built from 15 residues. Germline V gene sequence: CDR1 LGHNA, CDR2 YNFKEQ. With V trimmed by 2 bases and J by 6 bases, 9 bases remained unmatched. The chain's CDR3 is CASSQTQGLKNGYTF. CDR3 in DNA: TGTGCCAGCAGCCAAACACAGGGGTTGAAGAATGGCTACACCTTC.

This clone was counted many times. This chain uses TRBV15 with TRBJ2-1; 7 bases match TRBD1. The germline V gene has CDR1 LNHNV and CDR2 YYDKDF (reference sequence). V shed 0 bases, J shed 2 bases, and the junction held 10 bases outside the gene matches. This CDR3 has 18 amino acids. CDR3 coding DNA: TGTGCCACCAGCAGAGATCAGGTCGACAGGGCGACCTACAATGAGCAGTTCTTC. Its translation: CATSRDQVDRATYNEQFF.

This clone came up many times. In nucleotides, the CDR3 is TGCGCCAGCAGCTTGGGGGGAGACGAAAAACTGTTTTTT. Encoded protein: CASSLGGDEKLFF. The chain joins TRBV5-1 to TRBJ1-4, with D uncertain. CDR1 and CDR2 from the germline V gene are SGHRS and YFSETQ. V was pared by 0 bases and J by 8 bases, with 8 bases between. CDR3 length equals 13 residues.

This clone was detected ten times or more. A read error may be the cause here, since a much bigger clone is one base away. The sample carries other DNA sequences with the same CDR3. V gene TRBV9 combines with J gene TRBJ1-1, with TRBD1 identical over 8 bases. Germline CDR1 reads SGDLS; CDR2 reads YYNGEE. The CDR3 runs 17 residues. CDR3 amino acids: CASSRTDIQGARTEAFF. CDR3 nucleotide sequence: TGTGCCAGCAGCCGGACAGATATTCAGGGGGCGCGCACTGAGGCTTTCTTT.

This clone has ten or more counts. The J gene is TRBJ2-7, the V gene TRBV5-1, with 7 nucleotides matching TRBD1. In germline, CDR1 is SGHRS, CDR2 YFSETQ. The V and J ends lost 4 bases and 6 bases, in that order; junction bases with no gene match: 10. The CDR3 consists of 14 residues. This CDR3 is CASSPTGDGGEQYF. The CDR3 nucleotides read TGCGCCAGCAGCCCTACAGGGGATGGCGGCGAGCAGTACTTC.

By frequency in the sample, this clone is medium-sized. The chain employs TRBV5-1 and TRBJ1-1; TRBD1 matches 9 bases. The junction had 9 bases not matched to a gene; V was cut back by 5 bases and J by 4 bases. This CDR3 has 15 residues. Germline loops: CDR1 SGHRS, CDR2 YFSETQ. In nucleotides, the CDR3 is TGCGCCAGCAGACCGGCACAGGGGGCGGGCACTGAAGCTTTCTTT. Protein sequence: CASRPAQGAGTEAFF.

The genes are TRBV7-3 and TRBJ2-3; perhaps TRBD1 as D (6 bases). The CDR3 loop spans 17 amino acids. Germline assignment: CDR1 SGHTA and CDR2 FQGTGA. Between the trimmed V and J ends, which lost 2 bases and 2 bases, there was a span of 17 bases. CDR3 region: CASSLGRGRGDTDTQYF. CDR3 sequence (DNA): TGTGCCAGCAGCTTAGGCCGGGGCAGGGGAGACACAGATACGCAGTATTTT.

The chain couples TRBV6-2 or TRBV6-3 to TRBJ2-3; no clear D. V lost 0 bases, J lost 4 bases, and 5 bases lay in between. The germline V gene encodes CDR1 MNHEY and CDR2 SVGEGT. The CDR3 is 13 residues long. The CDR3 region is CASSYSSADTQYF. CDR3 DNA: TGTGCCAGCAGTTACTCGAGTGCAGATACGCAGTATTTT.

This clone was detected many times. This rearrangement joins TRBV28 to TRBJ2-2, with D maybe TRBD2 (6 bases). The CDR3 length is 16 residues. Per the germline V gene, CDR1 is MDHEN and CDR2 is SYDVKM. Trimming left V 2 bases short and J 3 bases short, with 13 bases between. This CDR3 is CASSLLGGRDTGELFF. For the CDR3, the DNA is TGTGCCAGCAGTTTACTCGGGGGTAGGGACACCGGGGAGCTGTTTTTT.

The rearrangement uses TRBV4-3 and TRBJ2-3; 10 bases are shared with TRBD2. Germline V CDR1 and CDR2: LGHNA, YSLEER. V was pared by 0 bases and J by 4 bases, with 4 bases of the junction left unmatched. The length of the CDR3 is 16 residues. CDR3 sequence (DNA): TGCGCCAGCAGCCAAGAAACTAGCGGGGACGCAGATACGCAGTATTTT. This codes for CASSQETSGDADTQYF.

This clone showed up many times. The chain is built from TRBV10-1 and TRBJ2-7; no firm D call. V lost 7 bases, J lost 6 bases, and 7 bases lay in between. The CDR3 covers 10 residues. Per germline, CDR1 WNHNN and CDR2 SYGVQD (reference sequence). The CDR3 loop reads CASIKFEQYF. The CDR3 nucleotides read TGCGCCAGCATTAAATTCGAGCAGTACTTC.

This clone came up a few times. The rearrangement links TRBV6-1 to TRBJ2-1; D gene unclear. Deletions cut 4 bases from V and 5 bases from J, with 9 bases between. Germline CDR1 reads MNHNS; CDR2 reads SASEGT. The CDR3 extends over 13 amino acids. The CDR3 loop is CASSAIENNEQFF. CDR3 DNA sequence: TGTGCCAGCAGTGCGATTGAAAACAATGAGCAGTTCTTC.

This chain connects TRBV20-1 to TRBJ2-2; TRBD2 matches at 10 bases. V lost 0 bases and J lost 7; bases outside the gene matches: 11. This CDR3 comprises 17 residues. The V gene's germline CDR1 is DFQATT and CDR2 SNEGSKA (reference sequence). The CDR3 here is CSAREGLASQRGGELFF. The CDR3 region has the DNA TGCAGTGCTAGAGAGGGACTAGCGTCCCAACGAGGCGGGGAGCTGTTTTTT.

This clone was observed at least ten times. V gene TRBV3-1 combines with J gene TRBJ2-1; possibly TRBD2 for D (5 bases). Per the germline V gene, CDR1 is LGHDT and CDR2 is YNNKEL (reference sequence). The CDR3 has 17 amino acids. With 2 bases removed from V and 5 bases from J, the gap between germline ends came to 19 bases. The DNA for the CDR3 is TGTGCCAGCAGCCAAAATCCGGGCGTGGAGGCACACAATGAGCAGTTCTTC. This gives the protein CASSQNPGVEAHNEQFF.

This clone counts as medium-sized. The V call is TRBV20-1, the J call TRBJ2-7; 9 bases align to TRBD2. The CDR3 has 13 amino acids. Trimming cost V 6 bases and J 3 bases; bases outside gene matches: 6. Germline CDR1 reads DFQATT; CDR2 reads SNEGSKA (reference sequence). CDR3 sequence: CSAQREASYEQYF. In DNA, the CDR3 is TGCAGTGCCCAGCGGGAGGCCAGCTACGAGCAGTACTTC.

At least ten counts were recorded for this clone. The chain links TRBV10-1 to TRBJ1-1; D not resolved. This CDR3 region has 16 residues. CDR1 is WNHNN and CDR2 is SYGVQD in the germline V gene (reference sequence). The ends were cut back, 2 bases at V and 1 base at J, with 14 bases in the middle. CDR3 sequence (DNA): TGCGCCAGCAGTGAGGGACCCACAGTGGGGAACACTGAAGCTTTCTTT. As protein: CASSEGPTVGNTEAFF.

This clone showed up many times. CDR3 protein: CASSPATLSSGVKYF. CDR3 nucleotides: TGTGCCAGCAGCCCGGCCACGTTATCTAGCGGAGTAAAGTACTTC. J is TRBJ2-5 and V is TRBV7-9; TRBD2 matches at 7 bases. The CDR3 contains 15 residues. J gave up 12 bases and V 5 bases, and 18 bases lay outside the gene matches. The germline CDR1 and CDR2 sequences are SEHNR and FQNEAQ (reference sequence).

This clone qualifies as medium-sized. J is TRBJ2-7 and V is TRBV10-1; the match to TRBD2 covers 10 bases. Germline trimming cut 2 bases from V and 4 bases from J; bases unmatched to any gene: 5. Germline V gene sequence: CDR1 WNHNN, CDR2 SYGVQD (reference sequence). CDR3 length: 15 residues. The CDR3 DNA reads as TGCGCCAGCAGTGAGGGCAGGACTAGCGGATACGAGCAGTACTTC. Translation: CASSEGRTSGYEQYF.

This clone was seen more than once but under ten times. A much larger clone sits a single nucleotide away, making a read error possible. V is TRBV11-2 and J is TRBJ2-1; D call uncertain. Germline CDR1 SGHAT, CDR2 FQNNGV. This CDR3 has 15 residues. V lost 5 bases, J lost 8 bases, and 19 bases lay in between. The chain's CDR3 is CASSPRYSTLDEQFF. DNA of the CDR3: TGTGCCAGCAGCCCCCGGTACAGCACATTGGATGAGCAGTTCTTC.

This clone was detected many times. The J gene is TRBJ1-5, the V gene TRBV6-1, with D unclear. V lost 3 bases, J lost 0 bases, and 9 bases lay in between. CDR3 length: 15 amino acids. CDR1 MNHNS and CDR2 SASEGT come from the germline V gene. In DNA form, the CDR3 reads TGTGCCAGCAGTGATTATGCTAATAGCAATCAGCCCCAGCATTTT. Its translation is CASSDYANSNQPQHF.

This clone was seen repeatedly, ten times or more. This chain joins TRBV2 and TRBJ2-7, with 7 bases lining up with TRBD1. Trimming at V came to 3 bases and at J to 4 bases, leaving 6 bases not matched to a gene. The CDR3 loop spans 14 amino acids. Germline values: CDR1 SNHLY, CDR2 FYNNEI. CDR3 in DNA: TGTGCCAGCAGTGACGACAGGGCCGCTTACGAGCAGTACTTC. Translation gives CASSDDRAAYEQYF.

Ten or more counts support this clone. This chain joins TRBV3-1 and TRBJ2-7; D gene ambiguous. V was trimmed by 3 bases and J by 7 bases, leaving 7 bases between them. Germline CDR1 LGHDT, CDR2 YNNKEL (reference sequence). The CDR3 contains 11 residues. In DNA form, the CDR3 reads TGTGCCAGCAGCCAGGCTTTGGAGCAGTACTTC. Translation gives CASSQALEQYF.

Details on this clone: A clone one base away is much larger, so this may be a read error. The V call is TRBV29-1, the J call TRBJ2-2, with D possibly being TRBD1 (6 bases). The length of the CDR3 is 15 residues. Germline CDR1 reads SQVTM; CDR2 reads ANQGSEA. V lost 5 bases, J lost 2 bases, and 15 bases lay in between. CDR3 sequence reads: CSVPEDSPNTGELFF. In DNA form, the CDR3 reads TGCAGCGTTCCCGAGGACAGTCCAAACACCGGGGAGCTGTTTTTT.

This clone was observed at least ten times. This rearrangement joins TRBV11-2 to TRBJ2-5; 11 bases line up with TRBD2. Trimming removed 6 bases from V and 5 bases from J; junction bases left unmatched: 14. Per the germline V gene, CDR1 is SGHAT and CDR2 is FQNNGV. This CDR3 has 17 residues. In DNA, the CDR3 is TGTGCCAGCAGTGCGTTACTAGCGGGGGAGAAGTTGGAGACCCAGTACTTC. It translates to CASSALLAGEKLETQYF.

The table lists this clone with many counts. The chain joins TRBV7-9 to TRBJ2-5, with 11 nucleotides matching TRBD1. Germline CDR1 is SEHNR and CDR2 is FQNEAQ (reference sequence). The length of the CDR3 is 14 residues. The V gene end was trimmed by 5 bases and the J gene end by 5 bases; junction bases not matched to a gene: 4. CDR3 amino acids: CASSLGQGAETQYF. The CDR3 nucleotides read TGTGCCAGCAGCCTCGGACAGGGGGCGGAGACCCAGTACTTC.